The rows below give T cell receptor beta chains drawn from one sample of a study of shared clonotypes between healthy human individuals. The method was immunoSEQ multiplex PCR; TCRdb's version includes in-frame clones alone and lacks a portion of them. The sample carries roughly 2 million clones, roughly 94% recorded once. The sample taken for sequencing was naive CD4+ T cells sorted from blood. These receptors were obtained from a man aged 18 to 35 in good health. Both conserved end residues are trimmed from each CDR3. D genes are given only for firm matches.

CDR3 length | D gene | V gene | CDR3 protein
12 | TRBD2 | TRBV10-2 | ASAPGTNTDTQY
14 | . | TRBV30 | AWSPASGGTIQPQH
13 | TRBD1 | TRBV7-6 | ASSLSWTGGYEQY
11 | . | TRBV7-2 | ASSLFGGNTQY
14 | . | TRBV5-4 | ASSPRGPGVTDTQY
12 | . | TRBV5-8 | ASSYTGFSYEQY
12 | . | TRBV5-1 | ASSFWQGTYEQY
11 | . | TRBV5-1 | ASSLGPKNIQY
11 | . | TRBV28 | ASIPSAQETQY
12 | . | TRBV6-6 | ATDDIAINQPQH
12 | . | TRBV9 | ASSPLSDNQPQH
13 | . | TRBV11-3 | ASSDRPAGANVLT
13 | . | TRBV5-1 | ASSLDQVINSPLH
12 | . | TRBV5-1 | ASSLGAEGNTIY
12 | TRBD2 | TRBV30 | AWSRLAGVNEQF